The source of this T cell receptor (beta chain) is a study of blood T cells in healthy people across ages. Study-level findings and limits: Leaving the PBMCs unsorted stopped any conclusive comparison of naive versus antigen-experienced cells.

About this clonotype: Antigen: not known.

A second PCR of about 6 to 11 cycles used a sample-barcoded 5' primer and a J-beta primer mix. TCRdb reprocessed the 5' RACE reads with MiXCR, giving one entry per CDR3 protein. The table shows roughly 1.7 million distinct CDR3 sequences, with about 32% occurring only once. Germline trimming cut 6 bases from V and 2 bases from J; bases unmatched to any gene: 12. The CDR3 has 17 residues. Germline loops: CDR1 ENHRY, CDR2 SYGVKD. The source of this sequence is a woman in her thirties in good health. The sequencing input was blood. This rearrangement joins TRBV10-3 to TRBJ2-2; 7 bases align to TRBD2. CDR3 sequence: CAISLGLAADNTGELFF. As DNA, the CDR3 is TGTGCCATCAGCCTGGGGCTAGCGGCAGATAACACCGGGGAGCTGTTTTTT.